This T cell receptor (beta chain) was documented in a study of T cell changes during pregnancy in multiple sclerosis. Germline V gene sequence: CDR1 GTSNPN, CDR2 SVGIG (reference sequence). V lost 0 bases to trimming and J lost 0 bases, with 8 bases between them. The CDR3 totals 15 residues. Produced via immunoSEQ multiplex PCR; TCRdb's table is partial and in-frame only. The table has 55,000 to 95,000 clones, around nine tenths seen once. The chain has TRBV30 and TRBJ2-2, with D tentatively TRBD2 (7 bases). The TCR sequence derives from a female donor in good health, enrolled as a control in a pregnancy study. The sequencing here drew on peripheral blood, taken in the second trimester of pregnancy. CDR3 protein: CAWSVGGPNTGELFF. Here the CDR3 DNA reads TGTGCCTGGAGTGTGGGGGGGCCGAACACCGGGGAGCTGTTTTTT. Full variable domain (outside the CDR3, taken from reference TRBV30 and TRBJ2-2): SQTIHQWPATLVQPVGSPLSLECTVEGTSNPNLYWYRQAAGRGLQLLFYSVGIGQISSEVPQNLSASRPQDRQFILSSKKLLLSDSGFYLCAWSVGGPNTGELFFGEGSRLTVL.